The 18 T cell receptor beta chains given below trace back to one sample, sequenced in a study of blood T cell repertoires in COVID-19. Measured with immunoSEQ multiplex PCR; TCRdb has only the in-frame clones, and not every one. The sample has about 42,000 clones, about 90% seen once. Sample: peripheral blood. The receptors were sampled from a man aged 45-65 years with active COVID-19.

The CDR3 DNA reads TGTGCCAGCAGCGCAACGCCAACTAGCGGGAACACCGGGGAGCTGTTTTTT. It specifies CASSATPTSGNTGELFF. This chain uses TRBV9 with TRBJ2-2; 8 nucleotides line up with TRBD2. The length of the CDR3 is 17 residues. Germline V gives CDR1 SGDLS, CDR2 YYNGEE. The V gene end was trimmed by 3 bases and the J gene end by 1 base; junction bases not matched to a gene: 8.

The V call is TRBV6-6, the J call TRBJ1-4; 8 bases align to TRBD1. The CDR3 spans 15 residues. Germline CDR1 and CDR2: MNHNY and SVGAGI (reference sequence). With V trimmed by 6 bases and J by 1 base, 4 bases remained unmatched. CDR3 sequence: CASRPTGGTNEKLFF. The CDR3 nucleotides are TGTGCCAGCAGACCAACAGGGGGAACTAATGAAAAACTGTTTTTT.

This chain uses TRBV6-6 with TRBJ1-1, with D maybe TRBD1 (5 bases). V was clipped by 2 bases and J by 3 bases, with 16 bases between them. The CDR3 spans 16 residues. CDR1 and CDR2 from the germline V gene are MNHNY and SVGAGI (reference sequence). The CDR3 DNA reads as TGTGCCAGCAGTTACGGCCCATACAGGTCAGACACTGAAGCTTTCTTT. The encoded protein is CASSYGPYRSDTEAFF.

The chain couples TRBV7-9 to TRBJ1-4; TRBD1 is a possible D gene (6 bases). Trimming took 5 bases from V and 7 from J, leaving 20 bases between them. From germline, CDR1 is SEHNR and CDR2 FQNEAQ (reference sequence). This CDR3 is built from 16 residues. The chain's CDR3 is CASSPFLQGLGEKLFF. The CDR3 DNA sequence: TGTGCCAGCAGCCCTTTCTTACAGGGCTTAGGTGAAAAACTGTTTTTT.

This clone was picked up a small number of times. The chain combines TRBV18 with TRBJ1-2, with 7 bases that match TRBD1. There are 14 residues in the CDR3. V dropped 3 bases and J dropped 7; count of bases not matched to a gene: 8. Germline CDR1 is KGHSH and CDR2 is LQKENI. In nucleotides, the CDR3 is TGTGCCAGCTCACCCCAGGGGGGAGAACGTGGCTACACCTTC. Protein sequence: CASSPQGGERGYTF.

The J gene is TRBJ1-6, the V gene TRBV11-2; no clear D. The CDR3 totals 14 residues. Looked up from germline, CDR1 is SGHAT and CDR2 is FQNNGV. Trimming shortened V by 2 bases and J by 8 bases, and 10 bases separated the two germline ends. The CDR3 reads CASSLMRAYSPLHF. The CDR3 bases are TGTGCCAGCAGCTTAATGAGGGCCTATTCACCCCTCCACTTT. Using reference TRBV11-2 and TRBJ1-6 for the parts outside the CDR3, the full variable domain is EAGVAQSPRYKIIEKRQSVAFWCNPISGHATLYWYQQILGQGPKLLIQFQNNGVVDDSQLPKDRFSAERLKGVDSTLKIQPAKLEDSAVYLCASSLMRAYSPLHFGNGTRLTVT.

This clone was picked up one time. The chain uses TRBV29-1 and TRBJ2-2; D remains ambiguous. V lost 2 bases and J 0 bases, leaving 7 bases between the germline ends. CDR3 length: 14 amino acids. Germline V gene lookup returns CDR1 SQVTM and CDR2 ANQGSEA. CDR3 DNA: TGCAGCGTTGAATTGTTCGCGAACACCGGGGAGCTGTTTTTT. Its protein product is CSVELFANTGELFF.

V usage is TRBV4-3 and J usage is TRBJ1-2; TRBD1 agrees at 9 bases. This CDR3 comprises 16 residues. The V gene end was trimmed by 2 bases and the J gene end by 4 bases; junction bases not matched to a gene: 8. The V gene's germline CDR1 is LGHNA and CDR2 YSLEER. CDR3 region: CASSQPTGQGGYGYTF. CDR3 bases: TGCGCCAGCAGCCAACCCACGGGACAGGGAGGCTATGGCTACACCTTC.

This chain connects TRBV5-1 to TRBJ2-3; a weak D match, TRBD1 (6 bases). Trimming cost V 2 bases and J 2 bases, with 9 bases left between them. CDR3 length: 14 residues. Germline loops: CDR1 SGHRS, CDR2 YFSETQ. The CDR3 DNA reads TGCGCCAGCAGCTTCGGACAGAACACAGATACGCAGTATTTT. Amino acid sequence: CASSFGQNTDTQYF. The full variable domain, in which reference TRBV5-1 and TRBJ2-3 provide the parts outside the CDR3, is KAGVTQTPRYLIKTRGQQVTLSCSPISGHRSVSWYQQTPGQGLQFLFEYFSETQRNKGNFPGRFSGRQFSNSRSEMNVSTLELGDSALYLCASSFGQNTDTQYFGPGTRLTVL.

The chain uses TRBV7-9 and TRBJ2-3; a possible D gene is TRBD2 (5 bases). The germline V gene encodes CDR1 SEHNR and CDR2 FQNEAQ (reference sequence). The CDR3 has 16 residues. V was cut by 3 bases and J by 0 bases, with 13 bases left in between. CDR3 sequence reads: CASSFGLIPSTDTQYF. In DNA, the CDR3 is TGTGCCAGCAGCTTCGGACTCATACCTAGCACAGATACGCAGTATTTT.

This CDR3 reads CASSPGTGSHEQYF. The CDR3 DNA follows: TGTGCCAGCAGTCCCGGGACAGGGTCTCACGAGCAGTACTTC. The V call is TRBV6-4, the J call TRBJ2-7, with 9 nucleotides matching TRBD1. CDR3 length: 14 amino acids. Trimming at V came to 5 bases and at J to 5 bases, leaving 7 bases not matched to a gene. Germline V gene data show CDR1 as MRHNA and CDR2 as SNTAGT.

The J gene is TRBJ1-5, the V gene TRBV6-5; 7 bases fit TRBD1. Trimming removed 6 bases from V and 4 bases from J; junction bases left unmatched: 6. This CDR3 contains 14 residues. Germline V gene data show CDR1 as MNHEY and CDR2 as SVGAGI. The CDR3 DNA reads TGTGCCAGCAGCCAACAGGGGAAAAATCAGCCCCAGCATTTT. Its translation is CASSQQGKNQPQHF.

V usage is TRBV20-1 and J usage is TRBJ2-3; the D is unclear. V lost 5 bases, J lost 7 bases, and 10 bases lay in between. This CDR3 has 11 amino acids. Germline V gene sequence: CDR1 DFQATT, CDR2 SNEGSKA (reference sequence). The CDR3 DNA follows: TGCAGTGCTCAACGTGAGAATACGCAGTATTTT. The encoded protein is CSAQRENTQYF.

The CDR3 region has the DNA TGTGCCAGCAGCTTAGAAGGGTTACAGGGCGGGAGCTATGGCTACACCTTC. It codes for CASSLEGLQGGSYGYTF. This chain connects TRBV7-8 to TRBJ1-2; possibly TRBD1 for D (6 bases). The germline V gene has CDR1 SGHVS and CDR2 FQNEAQ. The CDR3 contains 17 residues. V was trimmed by 1 base and J by 4 bases, leaving 19 bases between them.

The chain recombines TRBV6-5 with TRBJ2-7; 7 bases line up with TRBD1. The V segment lost 6 bases and the J segment 0 bases; nucleotides outside the gene matches: 8. CDR3 length: 15 amino acids. CDR1 and CDR2 from the germline V gene are MNHEY and SVGAGI. This chain's CDR3 is CASRVTWDSSYEQYF. The CDR3 region has the DNA TGTGCCAGCAGAGTAACCTGGGACAGCTCCTACGAGCAGTACTTC.

The sample holds one count of this clone. The chain joins TRBV11-1 to TRBJ2-5, with TRBD2 matching over 12 bases. CDR1 and CDR2 (germline): SGHAT, FQDESV (reference sequence). The CDR3 extends over 15 amino acids. J lost 5 bases, V lost 2 bases, and 3 bases had no gene match. The CDR3 DNA reads as TGTGCCAGCAGCTTACTAGCGGGGGGGCCGGAGACCCAGTACTTC. As protein: CASSLLAGGPETQYF.

J is TRBJ1-3 and V is TRBV6-5; D not resolved. Germline V gene lookup returns CDR1 MNHEY and CDR2 SVGAGI. V was clipped by 6 bases and J by 3 bases, with 3 bases between them. This CDR3 has 11 amino acids. The CDR3 region has the DNA TGTGCCAGCAGCGGTGGAAACACCATATATTTT. Its protein product is CASSGGNTIYF.

The J gene is TRBJ2-5, the V gene TRBV6-5; TRBD1 matches 9 bases. The J segment lost 5 bases and the V segment lost 8 bases, leaving 9 bases of the junction unmatched. The CDR3 contains 14 residues. Germline-derived CDR1 and CDR2 are MNHEY and SVGAGI. The CDR3: CASGGTGLSETQYF. The CDR3 DNA reads TGTGCCAGCGGAGGGACAGGGCTGTCGGAGACCCAGTACTTC.